The source of this TCR beta chain is a study of graft-versus-host responses after intestinal transplantation. As for the study in general: Recipients had multivisceral, liver-intestinal, or isolated intestinal transplants.

The CDR3 is 13 amino acids. Between the trimmed V and J ends, which lost 0 bases and 4 bases, there was a span of 4 bases. Germline-derived CDR1 and CDR2 are SGHRS and YFSETQ. Some clones are missing from TCRdb's copy, which holds only in-frame ones; the method was immunoSEQ multiplex PCR. The sample carries some 15,000 clones, 80% to 95% recorded once. This clone was seen a single time. This chain uses TRBV5-1 with TRBJ2-2; D uncertain. The sequenced sample was PBMCs, obtained approximately 35 months after intestinal transplantation. The TCR originated in a human patient who received an intestinal transplant, so some T cells may come from the graft donor. The CDR3 DNA follows: TGCGCCAGCAGCTTGGATCCCACCGGGGAGCTGTTTTTT. Amino acid sequence: CASSLDPTGELFF.